The text below deals with one T cell receptor (beta chain). This sample is drawn from a study of radiation and T cells in renal cell carcinoma. The time point is: blood 4 weeks post-SBRT, at nephrectomy. Treatment defined: 15 Gy SBRT to primary tumor, nephrectomy 4 weeks later. Assay used: immunoSEQ multiplex PCR; TCRdb lists only in-frame clones, some missing. Among some 30,000 clones listed, 81% were seen once. This sequence was found in a man between 60 and 75 years old with renal cell carcinoma. The material sequenced was blood, taken from a patient whose treatment included radiotherapy and nephrectomy.

The CDR3 DNA reads as TGCAGTGCTATGGAAGATACGCAGTATTTT. This sequence encodes CSAMEDTQYF. The rearrangement uses TRBV20-1 and TRBJ2-3; D call uncertain. Germline V gene sequence: CDR1 DFQATT, CDR2 SNEGSKA (reference sequence). The CDR3 has 10 residues. V dropped 4 bases and J dropped 5 bases, with 4 bases sitting between them.